This is a list of T cell receptor beta chains from one sample in a study of shared clonotypes between healthy human individuals. Profiled with immunoSEQ multiplex PCR; TCRdb holds only in-frame clones, not every one. Of roughly 2 million clones detected, just under 95% appear once; the ten largest clones hold roughly 1.1%. The sample consisted of naive CD8+ T cells sorted from blood. The receptor set was obtained from a man younger than 35 in good health. CDR3s leave out the opening cysteine and the closing phenylalanine or tryptophan. The order of the fields is CDR3 length, J gene, V gene, CDR3 protein.

len: 14; j_gene: TRBJ2-3; v_gene: TRBV9; CDR3aa: ASSPQGVSSTDTQY
len: 11; j_gene: TRBJ1-1; v_gene: TRBV5-1; CDR3aa: ASSPGGDTEAF
len: 13; j_gene: TRBJ1-1; v_gene: TRBV5-6; CDR3aa: ASSLWGQGNTEAF
len: 13; j_gene: TRBJ1-6; v_gene: TRBV6-5; CDR3aa: ASSYSGGGNSPLH
len: 13; j_gene: TRBJ2-2; v_gene: TRBV4-1; CDR3aa: ASSQGTGNTGELF
len: 10; j_gene: TRBJ2-1; v_gene: TRBV5-6; CDR3aa: ASSPSGGEQF
len: 12; j_gene: TRBJ2-7; v_gene: TRBV7-8; CDR3aa: ASSLEGHSYEQY
len: 12; j_gene: TRBJ1-1; v_gene: TRBV9; CDR3aa: ASSLMGGSTEAF
len: 13; j_gene: TRBJ2-3; v_gene: TRBV27; CDR3aa: ASSLSVLGVDTQY
len: 11; j_gene: TRBJ2-7; v_gene: TRBV29-1; CDR3aa: SVDEGIGYEQY
len: 11; j_gene: TRBJ1-1; v_gene: TRBV6-6; CDR3aa: ASSEAVGPEAF
len: 13; j_gene: TRBJ2-7; v_gene: TRBV4-1; CDR3aa: ASSQDWQGPYEQY
len: 13; j_gene: TRBJ2-5; v_gene: TRBV29-1; CDR3aa: SVDSQNAFQETQY
len: 14; j_gene: TRBJ2-3; v_gene: TRBV4-3; CDR3aa: ASSQGLAGNTDTQY
len: 12; j_gene: TRBJ2-2; v_gene: TRBV6-1; CDR3aa: ASKGERRTGELF
len: 13; j_gene: TRBJ1-1; v_gene: TRBV5-8; CDR3aa: ASSPWTEMNTEAF
len: 12; j_gene: TRBJ2-7; v_gene: TRBV10-3; CDR3aa: ATMPPGQSYEQY
len: 13; j_gene: TRBJ2-2; v_gene: TRBV6-5; CDR3aa: ASTILAGNTGELF
len: 14; j_gene: TRBJ2-1; v_gene: TRBV5-6; CDR3aa: ASSLEFASGSNEQF
len: 11; j_gene: TRBJ2-7; v_gene: TRBV7-9; CDR3aa: ASSSAANYEQY
len: 13; j_gene: TRBJ1-2; v_gene: TRBV6-1; CDR3aa: ASSEGKNYLTGYT
len: 13; j_gene: TRBJ2-7; v_gene: TRBV7-9; CDR3aa: ASSLGTGLIYEQY
len: 12; j_gene: TRBJ1-4; v_gene: TRBV29-1; CDR3aa: SAGPGKEDEKLF
len: 15; j_gene: TRBJ2-1; v_gene: TRBV9; CDR3aa: ASSGGLAESSYNEQF